These 20 T cell receptor beta chains came from one sample sequenced in a study of patients and donors after allogeneic stem cell transplantation. TCRdb reprocessed the RT-PCR reads via MiXCR and lists one record per CDR3 protein. The table has approximately 410,000 distinct CDR3 sequences, roughly 16% seen once. Material: blood, either unsorted or a sorted T cell fraction (not recorded which). These receptors all come from a human donor who was either an allogeneic HSCT recipient or a stem cell or donor lymphocyte infusion donor (not recorded which). It is not recorded whose cells these are; they may come from a transplant donor.

V usage is TRBV7-8 and J usage is TRBJ2-5, with D possibly matching TRBD2 (5 bases). V dropped 6 bases and J dropped 3 bases, with 14 bases sitting between them. CDR1 and CDR2 (germline): SGHVS, FQNEAQ. The CDR3 consists of 14 residues. CDR3 in DNA: TGTGCCAGCAGAAGACGACGGACTGAAGAGACCCAGTACTTC. Translated, it gives CASRRRRTEETQYF.

The rearrangement joins TRBV4-1 to TRBJ2-7; 7 nucleotides match TRBD1. Germline loops: CDR1 MGHRA, CDR2 YSYEKL. The CDR3 is 15 amino acids. The ends lost 2 bases at V and 1 base at J; junction bases unmatched: 5. The CDR3 here is CASSQPGQLSYEQYF. CDR3 sequence (DNA): TGCGCCAGCAGCCAACCGGGACAGCTTTCCTACGAGCAGTACTTC.

J is TRBJ2-7 and V is TRBV4-1; 7 nucleotides agree with TRBD2. The CDR3 runs to 15 residues. Trimming cost V 1 base and J 0 bases; bases outside gene matches: 3. Germline loops: CDR1 MGHRA, CDR2 YSYEKL. The CDR3 region has the DNA TGCGCCAGCAGCCAAGCCCGGACTAGCTCCTACGAGCAGTACTTC. Translating gives CASSQARTSSYEQYF.

This clonotype was seen many times. The CDR3 DNA reads as TGCGCCAGCAGCCCTTATAGCGGGTTTAGCACAGATACGCAGTATTTT. This translates into CASSPYSGFSTDTQYF. This chain joins TRBV5-1 and TRBJ2-3, with TRBD2 matching over 7 bases. With V trimmed by 4 bases and J by 0 bases, 8 bases remained unmatched. The CDR3 totals 16 residues. Looked up from germline, CDR1 is SGHRS and CDR2 is YFSETQ. Using reference TRBV5-1 and TRBJ2-3 for the parts outside the CDR3, the full variable domain is KAGVTQTPRYLIKTRGQQVTLSCSPISGHRSVSWYQQTPGQGLQFLFEYFSETQRNKGNFPGRFSGRQFSNSRSEMNVSTLELGDSALYLCASSPYSGFSTDTQYFGPGTRLTVL.

This chain joins TRBV10-3 and TRBJ2-2, with D possibly being TRBD2 (6 bases). This CDR3 spans 14 amino acids. Germline V gene lookup returns CDR1 ENHRY and CDR2 SYGVKD. The V gene lost 7 bases and the J gene lost 3 bases, with 12 bases spanning the gap. The CDR3 DNA is TGTGCCATCACCCGGGGACTTTACACCGGGGAGCTGTTTTTT. Translating gives CAITRGLYTGELFF.

J is TRBJ1-4 and V is TRBV5-6; 7 bases are shared with TRBD1. The CDR3 runs 14 residues. V trimming: 0 bases; J trimming: 8 bases; junction bases outside the gene matches: 4. Germline values: CDR1 SGHDT, CDR2 YYEEEE. CDR3 coding DNA: TGTGCCAGCAGCTTGGCCGTGGGACAGGAAAAACTGTTTTTT. Protein sequence: CASSLAVGQEKLFF.

This clonotype was seen at least ten times. The V call is TRBV5-1, the J call TRBJ2-1; TRBD1 matches at 9 bases. CDR1 is SGHRS and CDR2 is YFSETQ in the germline V gene. Trimming took 3 bases from V and 6 from J; bases not matched to a gene: 13. The CDR3 loop spans 17 amino acids. The CDR3 region is CASSSLTGTGIANEQFF. For the CDR3, the DNA is TGCGCCAGCAGCTCCCTTACCGGGACAGGGATCGCCAATGAGCAGTTCTTC. The entire variable domain, with the rest obtained from reference TRBV5-1 and TRBJ2-1, is as follows: KAGVTQTPRYLIKTRGQQVTLSCSPISGHRSVSWYQQTPGQGLQFLFEYFSETQRNKGNFPGRFSGRQFSNSRSEMNVSTLELGDSALYLCASSSLTGTGIANEQFFGPGTRLTVL.

This clonotype was seen once. The rearrangement joins TRBV30 to TRBJ2-5; TRBD1 matches at 8 bases. CDR3 size: 12 residues. CDR1 and CDR2 (germline): GTSNPN, SVGIG (reference sequence). Trimming cost V 7 bases and J 4 bases; bases outside gene matches: 5. For the CDR3, the DNA is TGTGCCTCTGACAGGGGTGGAGAGACCCAGTACTTC. Translation gives CASDRGGETQYF.

The rearrangement joins TRBV20-1 to TRBJ1-1, with a possible D match to TRBD1 (6 bases). The CDR3 extends over 11 amino acids. V dropped 5 bases and J dropped 11 bases, with 15 bases sitting between them. Germline values: CDR1 DFQATT, CDR2 SNEGSKA (reference sequence). CDR3 protein: CSARVQGWAFF. The CDR3 nucleotides are TGCAGTGCTCGTGTACAGGGCTGGGCTTTCTTT.

The chain joins TRBV19 to TRBJ2-1; D is tentatively TRBD1 or TRBD2 (6 bases each). This CDR3 is built from 14 residues. In germline, CDR1 is LNHDA, CDR2 SQIVND (reference sequence). V shed 6 bases and J shed 8 bases, with 17 bases lying between them. The CDR3 DNA sequence: TGTGCCAGTAGCATTCTGGGGGGCTTACATGAGCAGTTCTTC. It is translated as CASSILGGLHEQFF.

This chain links TRBV3-1 with TRBJ2-1; D might be TRBD1 or TRBD2, each matching 5 bases. CDR1 LGHDT and CDR2 YNNKEL come from the germline V gene (reference sequence). V gave up 4 bases and J gave up 2 bases, with 15 bases separating them. The CDR3 has 16 residues. CDR3 nucleotides: TGTGCCAGCAGCCTAGAATGGGGGAAGCCCTACAATGAGCAGTTCTTC. It is translated as CASSLEWGKPYNEQFF.

V is TRBV12-3 or TRBV12-4 and J is TRBJ1-2; tentatively, D is TRBD1 (5 bases). V lost 8 bases and J lost 4, with 14 bases in between. This CDR3 contains 13 residues. This CDR3 reads CASGNRGSYGYTF. The CDR3 DNA reads as TGTGCCAGCGGAAACCGGGGCAGCTATGGCTACACCTTC.

This clonotype was counted ten times or more. The genes are TRBV3-1 and TRBJ2-3; TRBD2 might be the D (5 bases). The CDR3 extends over 19 amino acids. Germline CDR1 and CDR2: LGHDT and YNNKEL (reference sequence). Trimming left V 3 bases short and J 3 bases short, with 25 bases between. The CDR3 protein is CASSHFWSGKGPYTDTQYF. The CDR3 DNA reads as TGTGCCAGCAGCCATTTTTGGTCGGGAAAAGGACCTTATACAGATACGCAGTATTTT.

This clonotype occurred a few times. The rearrangement links TRBV7-8 to TRBJ2-7; a possible D gene is TRBD1 (5 bases). This CDR3 comprises 14 residues. Trimming took 5 bases from V and 1 from J, leaving 12 bases between them. From germline, CDR1 is SGHVS and CDR2 FQNEAQ. Here the CDR3 DNA reads TGTGCCAGCAGCCAGCGACAGTTTTCCTACGAGCAGTACTTC. Translated, it gives CASSQRQFSYEQYF.

This clonotype was picked up a small number of times. This chain joins TRBV11-2 and TRBJ1-4, with D unclear. Germline values: CDR1 SGHAT, CDR2 FQNNGV. There are 14 residues in the CDR3. V lost 5 bases to trimming and J lost 2 bases, with 9 bases between them. In DNA form, the CDR3 reads TGTGCCAGCAGCCCCAGGTTCACTAATGAAAAACTGTTTTTT. It encodes CASSPRFTNEKLFF.

The chain joins TRBV5-6 to TRBJ2-3, with D possibly being TRBD2 (6 bases). The CDR3 runs to 14 residues. Trimming removed 2 bases from V and 2 bases from J, with 9 bases in between. The V gene's germline CDR1 is SGHDT and CDR2 YYEEEE. The CDR3 loop reads CASSFTGVTDTQYF. The CDR3 nucleotides read TGTGCCAGCAGCTTTACGGGGGTCACAGATACGCAGTATTTT.

The rearrangement uses TRBV5-6 and TRBJ2-5; 7 bases are shared with TRBD2. This CDR3 has 16 residues. CDR1 is SGHDT and CDR2 is YYEEEE in the germline V gene. With V trimmed by 2 bases and J by 4 bases, 11 bases remained unmatched. The CDR3 coding sequence is TGTGCCAGCAGCTTCTCGGCGGGAGTTTTATTAGAGACCCAGTACTTC. This gives the protein CASSFSAGVLLETQYF.

The chain joins TRBV9 to TRBJ2-3, with D hard to call. The V gene's germline CDR1 is SGDLS and CDR2 YYNGEE. The CDR3 covers 12 residues. Trimming left V 4 bases short and J 5 bases short, with 8 bases between. CDR3 in DNA: TGTGCCAGCAGCCCGATTGAAGATACGCAGTATTTT. Translating it yields CASSPIEDTQYF.

This clonotype was observed a handful of times. The chain has TRBV20-1 and TRBJ2-5, with 10 positions matching TRBD2. The CDR3 spans 15 residues. J lost 6 bases, V lost 3 bases, and 10 bases had no gene match. The germline gives CDR1 DFQATT, CDR2 SNEGSKA (reference sequence). The CDR3 is CSASGLAGVLKTQYF. In DNA form, the CDR3 reads TGCAGTGCTAGCGGTCTAGCGGGAGTTTTAAAGACCCAGTACTTC.

This clonotype was picked up many times. The chain is built from TRBV29-1 and TRBJ2-5, with a weak D call TRBD1 (5 bases). Trimming removed 1 base from V and 4 bases from J, with 13 bases in between. Per germline, CDR1 SQVTM and CDR2 ANQGSEA. This CDR3 has 14 amino acids. The CDR3 is CSVEVKGQGETQYF. The CDR3 bases are TGCAGCGTTGAAGTCAAGGGGCAAGGAGAGACCCAGTACTTC.